These 28 T cell receptor beta chains came from one sample sequenced in a study of T cells after yellow fever vaccination. TCRdb re-derived calls from the 5' RACE reads in MiXCR, one entry per CDR3 protein. The sample lists about 30,000 distinct CDR3 sequences; 4% to 4.5% were seen once. Sample: CD8+ T cells sorted from PBMCs, taken 5 days after the yellow fever booster vaccination. These receptor sequences come from a man aged 25-40 years who received the YFV17D yellow fever vaccine.

This clonotype was observed many times. The CDR3: CASSLDGTGSTDTQYF. The CDR3 coding sequence is TGTGCCAGCAGCTTAGACGGGACAGGTAGCACAGATACGCAGTATTTT. The genes are TRBV7-8 and TRBJ2-3, with TRBD1 matching 8 bases. This CDR3 contains 16 residues. The V gene end was trimmed by 1 base and the J gene end by 0 bases; junction bases not matched to a gene: 3. Germline CDR1 reads SGHVS; CDR2 reads FQNEAQ.

At least ten counts were recorded for this clonotype. The chain uses TRBV27 and TRBJ2-1; tentative D call: TRBD2 (6 bases). This CDR3 spans 16 amino acids. Germline lookup yields CDR1 MNHEY and CDR2 SMNVEV (reference sequence). Trimming took 4 bases from V and 0 from J, leaving 13 bases between them. The DNA of the CDR3 is TGTGCCAGCAGTTGGGCTAGCGAGAGCTCCTACAATGAGCAGTTCTTC. Its protein is CASSWASESSYNEQFF.

Many counts were recorded for this clonotype. This rearrangement joins TRBV12-3 or TRBV12-4 to TRBJ2-5, with D perhaps matching TRBD2 (5 bases). This CDR3 has 12 amino acids. V dropped 6 bases and J dropped 8 bases, with 13 bases sitting between them. The DNA of the CDR3 is TGTGCCAGCAGCCCTGGGGAGAATACCCAGTACTTC. It encodes CASSPGENTQYF.

This clonotype was observed many times. The chain has TRBV3-1 and TRBJ2-1; D not certain. With 7 bases removed from V and 0 bases from J, the gap between germline ends came to 7 bases. Germline CDR1 reads LGHDT; CDR2 reads YNNKEL (reference sequence). The CDR3 sequence is 13 residues long. The CDR3 region is CASTPGSYNEQFF. DNA of the CDR3: TGTGCCAGCACCCCCGGCTCCTACAATGAGCAGTTCTTC.

This clonotype was counted ten times or more. The V and J genes are TRBV27 and TRBJ2-3, with 8 bases aligning to TRBD2. With V trimmed by 8 bases and J by 5 bases, 6 bases remained unmatched. The CDR3 consists of 13 residues. Germline values: CDR1 MNHEY, CDR2 SMNVEV (reference sequence). The CDR3 DNA sequence: TGTGCCAGCGCCGGGACTAGAGGAGATACGCAGTATTTT. This gives the protein CASAGTRGDTQYF.

In this sample, this clonotype turned up many times. V gene TRBV7-2 combines with J gene TRBJ2-5, with D unclear. The germline V and J ends were trimmed by 4 bases and 8 bases, with 11 bases remaining between them. Looked up from germline, CDR1 is SGHTA and CDR2 is FQGNSA. The CDR3 is made up of 12 amino acids. Here the CDR3 DNA reads TGTGCCAGCAGCTCCGACACCAGAACCCAGTACTTC. Its protein is CASSSDTRTQYF.

This clonotype was recorded at least ten times. The chain's CDR3 is CSVLTRSSYEQYF. CDR3 in DNA: TGCAGTGTCCTGACTAGGAGCTCCTACGAGCAGTACTTC. This chain joins TRBV20-1 and TRBJ2-7; a weak D match, TRBD2 (6 bases). CDR1 DFQATT and CDR2 SNEGSKA come from the germline V gene (reference sequence). This CDR3 contains 13 residues. The V gene lost 7 bases and the J gene lost 0 bases, with 13 bases spanning the gap.

This clonotype has ten or more counts. This chain links TRBV12-3 or TRBV12-4 with TRBJ2-2; 7 bases map to TRBD1. The junction had 1 base not matched to a gene; V was cut back by 6 bases and J by 6 bases. This CDR3 is 12 amino acids long. The CDR3 region has the DNA TGTGCCAGCAGAGGGGGCTCCGGGGAGCTGTTTTTT. This gives the protein CASRGGSGELFF.

This clonotype was seen at least ten times. The CDR3 nucleotides read TGCGCCAGCAGCTTGGCAAGCGGACTGAACACCGGGGAGCTGTTTTTT. Protein sequence: CASSLASGLNTGELFF. The chain carries TRBV5-1 and TRBJ2-2; a possible D gene is TRBD2 (5 bases). Germline V CDR1 and CDR2: SGHRS, YFSETQ. The ends were cut back, 0 bases at V and 1 base at J, with 10 bases in the middle. The length of the CDR3 is 16 residues. The full variable domain, in which reference TRBV5-1 and TRBJ2-2 provide the parts outside the CDR3, is KAGVTQTPRYLIKTRGQQVTLSCSPISGHRSVSWYQQTPGQGLQFLFEYFSETQRNKGNFPGRFSGRQFSNSRSEMNVSTLELGDSALYLCASSLASGLNTGELFFGEGSRLTVL.

This clonotype appeared many times. The rearrangement uses TRBV5-4 and TRBJ2-7, with 10 bases identical to TRBD2. This CDR3 is built from 14 residues. J was trimmed by 5 bases and V by 4 bases; bases with no gene match: 6. Germline assignment: CDR1 SGHNT and CDR2 YYREEE (reference sequence). The chain's CDR3 is CASSPGLASHEQYF. CDR3 DNA: TGTGCCAGCAGCCCGGGACTAGCGTCACACGAGCAGTACTTC.

There are many counts of this clonotype. This chain connects TRBV28 to TRBJ2-1, with 10 bases identical to TRBD2. Germline V lookup: CDR1 MDHEN, CDR2 SYDVKM. The J segment lost 1 base and the V segment lost 3 bases, leaving 3 bases of the junction unmatched. The CDR3 extends over 16 amino acids. CDR3 nucleotide sequence: TGTGCCAGCAGTTTGACTAGCGGGTTATCCTACAATGAGCAGTTCTTC. This translates into CASSLTSGLSYNEQFF.

The sample holds a few counts of this clonotype. The V gene is TRBV27, the J gene TRBJ2-3; D remains ambiguous. The V gene lost 6 bases and the J gene lost 2 bases, with 9 bases spanning the gap. CDR1 and CDR2 (germline): MNHEY, SMNVEV (reference sequence). CDR3 length equals 13 residues. CDR3 nucleotides: TGTGCCAGCAGACTGTGGGACACAGATACGCAGTATTTT. Translated: CASRLWDTDTQYF.

This clonotype was recorded many times. The rearrangement links TRBV6-6 to TRBJ2-2; TRBD2 might be the D (6 bases). V gave up 2 bases and J gave up 8 bases, with 6 bases separating them. Germline assignment: CDR1 MNHNY and CDR2 SVGAGI (reference sequence). The CDR3 is 12 residues long. The CDR3 DNA follows: TGTGCCAGCAGTTACGGGGGGGGGGAGCTGTTTTTT. Translated, it gives CASSYGGGELFF.

This clonotype was recorded many times. V is TRBV5-1 and J is TRBJ2-2; TRBD2 matches at 7 bases. The germline V gene has CDR1 SGHRS and CDR2 YFSETQ. This CDR3 is built from 15 residues. The V segment lost 7 bases and the J segment 4 bases; nucleotides outside the gene matches: 10. DNA of the CDR3: TGCGCCAGCTGCCTGGCTAGCGGTCGCACCGGGGAGCTGTTTTTT. Amino acid sequence: CASCLASGRTGELFF.

This clonotype has at least ten counts. This chain connects TRBV4-1 to TRBJ1-2, with D hard to call. Germline V gives CDR1 MGHRA, CDR2 YSYEKL. The CDR3 sequence is 16 residues long. Trimming took off 0 bases at V and 4 bases at J, with 15 bases between the two ends. The CDR3 loop is CASSQDLGLGSYGYTF. The CDR3 DNA sequence: TGCGCCAGCAGCCAAGATCTGGGATTAGGCAGCTATGGCTACACCTTC.

This clonotype was seen ten or more times. The J gene is TRBJ1-6, the V gene TRBV9; 10 nucleotides agree with TRBD1. V shed 3 bases and J 5 bases; nucleotides not matched to a gene: 2. CDR3 length: 15 residues. Germline CDR1 and CDR2: SGDLS and YYNGEE. In DNA, the CDR3 is TGTGCCAGCAGCGCCGGACAGGGGGATAATTCACCCCTCCACTTT. This translates into CASSAGQGDNSPLHF.

CDR3 sequence: CASRSVTGNQPQHF. The CDR3, as DNA: TGTGCCAGCAGGTCGGTGACTGGCAATCAGCCCCAGCATTTT. The chain uses TRBV6-1 and TRBJ1-5, with D unclear. The CDR3 is 14 amino acids. The V end was cut by 6 bases, the J end by 2 bases, with 11 bases between. Per germline, CDR1 MNHNS and CDR2 SASEGT.

A few counts support this clonotype. V gene TRBV15 combines with J gene TRBJ2-7; no clear D. V lost 1 base to trimming and J lost 3 bases, with 10 bases between them. The CDR3 contains 14 residues. Looked up from germline, CDR1 is LNHNV and CDR2 is YYDKDF (reference sequence). In nucleotides, the CDR3 is TGTGCCACCAGCAGAGCCAGCGCACTCTACGAGCAGTACTTC. It yields the protein CATSRASALYEQYF. The full variable domain, in which reference TRBV15 and TRBJ2-7 provide the parts outside the CDR3, is DAMVIQNPRYQVTQFGKPVTLSCSQTLNHNVMYWYQQKSSQAPKLLFHYYDKDFNNEADTPDNFQSRRPNTSFCFLDIRSPGLGDTAMYLCATSRASALYEQYFGPGTRLTVT.

Many counts were recorded for this clonotype. This chain uses TRBV4-3 with TRBJ2-7; TRBD2 is a possible D gene (6 bases). Between the trimmed V and J ends, which lost 0 bases and 1 base, there was a span of 16 bases. CDR1 LGHNA and CDR2 YSLEER come from the germline V gene. The CDR3 length is 17 residues. The CDR3 here is CASSQEGSGTPSYEQYF. CDR3 coding DNA: TGCGCCAGCAGCCAAGAAGGTTCGGGGACTCCTTCCTACGAGCAGTACTTC.

The sample holds many counts of this clonotype. This sequence joins TRBV7-6 and TRBJ2-1, with 7 bases fitting TRBD2. The trim removed 6 bases at V and 8 bases at J, leaving 13 bases unmatched. The germline gives CDR1 SGHVS, CDR2 FNYEAQ. CDR3 length equals 15 residues. The CDR3 loop is CASSLPSGGEDEQFF. The CDR3 DNA reads TGTGCCAGCAGTCTTCCTAGCGGAGGGGAGGATGAGCAGTTCTTC.

This clonotype came up many times. The V gene is TRBV20-1, the J gene TRBJ2-7; no clear D. This CDR3 is built from 14 residues. Per germline, CDR1 DFQATT and CDR2 SNEGSKA (reference sequence). The V end was cut by 0 bases, the J end by 0 bases, with 9 bases between. The CDR3 DNA reads as TGCAGTGCTAGAGATCTGACAAGCTCCTACGAGCAGTACTTC. It yields the protein CSARDLTSSYEQYF.

The chain carries TRBV19 and TRBJ2-1; D possibly matches TRBD1 or TRBD2 (6 bases each). The V gene's germline CDR1 is LNHDA and CDR2 SQIVND (reference sequence). CDR3 length: 15 amino acids. V lost 5 bases, J lost 11 bases, and 22 bases lay in between. The CDR3 sequence is CASSLWEDYGTKQFF. For the CDR3, the DNA is TGTGCCAGTAGTCTTTGGGAGGACTATGGGACAAAGCAGTTCTTC.

Many counts were recorded for this clonotype. V is TRBV30 and J is TRBJ1-1, with 7 nucleotides matching TRBD1. This CDR3 is built from 16 residues. J gave up 7 bases and V 0 bases, and 14 bases lay outside the gene matches. Germline V CDR1 and CDR2: GTSNPN, SVGIG (reference sequence). The CDR3 sequence: CAWSVLPPGTEGEAFF. The CDR3 region has the DNA TGTGCCTGGAGTGTACTTCCCCCCGGGACAGAGGGTGAAGCTTTCTTT.

This clonotype was seen many times. The chain employs TRBV12-3 or TRBV12-4 and TRBJ2-1, with no clear D. The ends were cut back, 5 bases at V and 6 bases at J, with 5 bases in the middle. This CDR3 comprises 11 residues. CDR3 sequence reads: CASSGSNEQFF. The CDR3 bases are TGTGCCAGCAGTGGTTCCAATGAGCAGTTCTTC.

This clonotype was seen at least ten times. The chain links TRBV20-1 to TRBJ2-3; D gene uncertain. The germline V and J ends were trimmed by 3 bases and 2 bases, with 12 bases remaining between them. From germline, CDR1 is DFQATT and CDR2 SNEGSKA (reference sequence). CDR3 length equals 14 residues. The CDR3 sequence is CSASGRQDTDTQYF. Here the CDR3 DNA reads TGCAGTGCTAGCGGCCGCCAGGACACAGATACGCAGTATTTT.

Note on this clonotype: A much larger clone lies a single base off, so this may be a read error. This chain links TRBV27 with TRBJ2-7; D is uncertain. CDR3 length: 13 amino acids. In germline, CDR1 is MNHEY, CDR2 SMNVEV (reference sequence). CDR3 DNA: TGTGCCAGCAAGAAAACAGAACTCTACGACCAGTACTTC. This codes for CASKKTELYDQYF.

A word on this clonotype: Since a much larger clone is just one base distant, this may be a read error. This chain joins TRBV4-3 and TRBJ2-1; D tentatively reads TRBD1 or TRBD2 (6 bases each). The germline V gene has CDR1 LGHNA and CDR2 YSLEER. This CDR3 is built from 19 residues. CDR3: CTSSQGGLGARVAYNEQFF. DNA for the CDR3: TGCACCAGCAGCCAAGGGGGACTCGGTGCGCGAGTGGCCTACAATGAGCAGTTCTTC.

This clonotype was recorded at least ten times. The gene calls are TRBV19 and TRBJ2-2; D is uncertain. In germline, CDR1 is LNHDA, CDR2 SQIVND (reference sequence). The CDR3 is made up of 12 amino acids. Trimming took off 6 bases at V and 3 bases at J, with 5 bases between the two ends. The CDR3 nucleotides are TGTGCCAGTAGACCTTACACCGGGGAGCTGTTTTTT. Protein product: CASRPYTGELFF.